Listed below are T cell receptor beta chains from one sample, sequenced in a study of cytomegalovirus exposure and HLA in healthy donors. TCRdb keeps only in-frame clones here, not all; method: immunoSEQ multiplex PCR. The profile covers 150,000 to 200,000 clones, with 68% appearing a single time and approximately 1.5% taken by the ten largest. Material: PBMCs. The source of these receptors is a man in his fifties or sixties in good health and CMV-seronegative. The CDR3 runs from the conserved cysteine through the conserved F or W. A D gene is named only where the DNA matches it firmly. Part of the rows lack a size; the others show once, few, many or a class for expanded clones.

-	-	TRBV7-3	TRBJ2-7	TGTGCCAGCAGCTCCCGGGAGGGGGCGAACTACGAGCAGTACTTC	CASSSREGANYEQYF
-	few	TRBV7-6	TRBJ1-3	TGTGCCAGCAGCCCCATGGGCAGCATCTCTGGAAACACCATATATTTT	CASSPMGSISGNTIYF
-	-	TRBV29-1	TRBJ2-5	TGCAGCGTTGAGATTAGTCAAGAGACCCAGTACTTC	CSVEISQETQYF
-	-	TRBV2	TRBJ1-2	TGTGCCAGCAGGGAGACAGGCTATGGCTACACCTTC	CASRETGYGYTF
TRBD1	-	TRBV5-8	TRBJ1-3	TGTGCCAGCAGCTTCCAGGGGGCGATGGGTGGAAACACCATATATTTT	CASSFQGAMGGNTIYF
-	once	TRBV6-1	TRBJ2-7	TGTGCCAGCAGTACAGGGAACTACGAGCAGTACTTC	CASSTGNYEQYF
-	-	TRBV2	TRBJ1-5	TGTGCCAGCAGTGAAGGCAGGTATAGCAATCAGCCCCAGCATTTT	CASSEGRYSNQPQHF
-	-	TRBV4-3	TRBJ2-3	TGCGCCAGCAGCCAAGATCGGAGAAGCACAGATACGCAGTATTTT	CASSQDRRSTDTQYF
TRBD2	-	TRBV27	TRBJ2-7	TGTGCCAGCAGTTTAGCGACTAGCGGGAGCTCCTACGAGCAGTACTTC	CASSLATSGSSYEQYF
-	few	TRBV7-2	TRBJ1-2	TGTGCCAGCAGCTCACCAGGGGCGGCTAACTATGGCTACACCTTC	CASSSPGAANYGYTF
TRBD2	-	TRBV18	TRBJ2-5	TGTGCCAGCTCCCAGAGTAGCGGGGGGCCAAACCAAGAGACCCAGTACTTC	CASSQSSGGPNQETQYF
TRBD2	-	TRBV5-1	TRBJ2-5	TGCGCCAGCAGCTTGGAGGAACCTAGCGGACCCCAAGAGACCCAGTACTTC	CASSLEEPSGPQETQYF
-	few	TRBV7-9	TRBJ2-7	TGTGCCAGCAGCTTACCCCAACTAGCCGAGCAGTACTTC	CASSLPQLAEQYF
TRBD1	-	TRBV18	TRBJ1-1	TGTGCCAGCTCACCAACGGGACAGGGGAACACTGAAGCTTTCTTT	CASSPTGQGNTEAFF
TRBD1	-	TRBV6-1	TRBJ1-2	TGTGCCAGCAACAGGGGCACAGAGGATTATGGCTACACCTTC	CASNRGTEDYGYTF
-	once	TRBV4-1	TRBJ1-4	TGCGCCAGCAGCCAGCCGGGAACTAATGAAAAACTGTTTTTT	CASSQPGTNEKLFF
TRBD1	-	TRBV13	TRBJ2-7	TGTGCCAGCAGCTCTAATGGACAGGGGGAAAACGAGCAGTACTTC	CASSSNGQGENEQYF
TRBD2	-	TRBV9	TRBJ2-3	TGTGCCAGCACCATTAGCGGGGGACCCACAGATACGCAGTATTTT	CASTISGGPTDTQYF
-	-	TRBV7-2	TRBJ2-2	TGTGCCAGCAGCGAACAGGGCGGGGAGCTGTTTTTT	CASSEQGGELFF
TRBD1	-	TRBV2	TRBJ1-5	TGTGCCAGCAGTGAAGCGTTAGGAGGACAGGGGATTAAGCCCCAGCATTTT	CASSEALGGQGIKPQHF
-	-	TRBV27	TRBJ1-5	TGTGCCAGCAGCGGGGGGGGCCGGCAGCCCCAGCATTTT	CASSGGGRQPQHF
-	once	TRBV29-1	TRBJ1-2	TGCAGCGTTGATTACATGAACTATGGCTACACCTTC	CSVDYMNYGYTF
-	-	TRBV7-2	TRBJ1-5	TGTGCCAGCAGCTCCACCGGGACACGTAATCAGCCCCAGCATTTT	CASSSTGTRNQPQHF
-	-	TRBV5-1	TRBJ1-4	TGCGCCAGCAGCTTGGAGGGGCGGGGGGAAAAACTGTTTTTT	CASSLEGRGEKLFF
-	-	TRBV12-2	TRBJ1-5	TGTGCAAGTCGCTTAGCGGGCCCTCCGGGAGGTCAGCCCCAGCATTTT	CASRLAGPPGGQPQHF
TRBD2	-	TRBV4-3	TRBJ2-3	TGCGCCAGCGCGCCCGGGGGGGACACAGATACGCAGTATTTT	CASAPGGDTDTQYF
-	-	TRBV18	TRBJ2-5	TGTGCCAGCTCACCAACAGGTTTACAAGAGACCCAGTACTTC	CASSPTGLQETQYF
TRBD1	-	TRBV4-2	TRBJ2-1	TGTGCCAGCAGCCAAGGTATAGGGACAGGAGCATACAATGAGCAGTTCTTC	CASSQGIGTGAYNEQFF
-	-	TRBV28	TRBJ2-7	TGTGCCAGCAGTTGGACTTTCGAGGAGGGCTCCTACGAGCAGTACTTC	CASSWTFEEGSYEQYF
-	few	TRBV9	TRBJ2-1	TGTGCCAGCAGCTTTACAGGTTTAGGCAATGAGCAGTTCTTC	CASSFTGLGNEQFF
TRBD2	-	TRBV7-8	TRBJ2-1	TGTGCCAGCAGCTTTAGACTAGCGGGGACCTACAATGAGCAGTTCTTC	CASSFRLAGTYNEQFF
-	-	TRBV2	TRBJ1-5	TGTGCCAGCAGAAGGGGCAGGGTGGATCAGCCCCAGCATTTT	CASRRGRVDQPQHF
-	few	TRBV6-5	TRBJ2-6	TGTGCCAGCAGCTCCCTTGTCTCTGGGGCCAACGTCCTGACTTTC	CASSSLVSGANVLTF
TRBD1	-	TRBV5-1	TRBJ2-5	TGCGCCAGCAGCAGGACAGGGGAAGAGACCCAGTACTTC	CASSRTGEETQYF
TRBD1	once	TRBV7-9	TRBJ2-2	TGTGCCAGCAGGGATTGGGACAGGGGTAACACCGGGGAGCTGTTTTTT	CASRDWDRGNTGELFF